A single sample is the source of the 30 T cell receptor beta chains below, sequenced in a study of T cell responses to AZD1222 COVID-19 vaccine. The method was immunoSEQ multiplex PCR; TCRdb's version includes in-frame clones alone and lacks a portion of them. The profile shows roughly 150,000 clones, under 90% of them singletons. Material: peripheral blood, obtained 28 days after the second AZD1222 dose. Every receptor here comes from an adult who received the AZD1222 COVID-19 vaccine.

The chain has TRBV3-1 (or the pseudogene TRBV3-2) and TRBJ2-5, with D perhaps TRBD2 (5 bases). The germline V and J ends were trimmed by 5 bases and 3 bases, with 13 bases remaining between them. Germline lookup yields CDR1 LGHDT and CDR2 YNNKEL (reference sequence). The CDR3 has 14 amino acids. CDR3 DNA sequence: TGTGCCAGCAGCATCCGGACTGTCAAAGAGACCCAGTACTTC. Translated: CASSIRTVKETQYF.

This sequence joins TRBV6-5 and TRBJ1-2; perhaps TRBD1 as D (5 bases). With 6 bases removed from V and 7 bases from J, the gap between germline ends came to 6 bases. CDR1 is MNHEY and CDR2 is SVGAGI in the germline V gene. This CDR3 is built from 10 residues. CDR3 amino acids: CASRTVGYTF. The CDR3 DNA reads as TGTGCCAGCAGGACAGTTGGCTACACCTTC.

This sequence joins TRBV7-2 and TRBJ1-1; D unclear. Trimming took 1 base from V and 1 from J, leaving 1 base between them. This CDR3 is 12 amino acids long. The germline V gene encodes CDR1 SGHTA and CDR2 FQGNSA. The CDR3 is CASSLENTEAFF. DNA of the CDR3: TGTGCCAGCAGCTTAGAGAACACTGAAGCTTTCTTT.

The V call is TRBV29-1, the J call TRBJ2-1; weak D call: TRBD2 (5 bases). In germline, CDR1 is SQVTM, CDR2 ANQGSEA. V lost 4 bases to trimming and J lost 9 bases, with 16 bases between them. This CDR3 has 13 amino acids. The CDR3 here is CSVGATRGSEQFF. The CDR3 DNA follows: TGCAGCGTTGGGGCAACTCGAGGGAGTGAGCAGTTCTTC.

CDR3 region: CASSHGEMQYF. The CDR3 DNA is TGTGCCAGCAGCCATGGTGAGATGCAGTACTTC. The J gene is TRBJ2-7, the V gene TRBV3-1 (or the pseudogene TRBV3-2), with no clear D. The germline V gene has CDR1 LGHDT and CDR2 YNNKEL (reference sequence). CDR3 length: 11 amino acids. V was clipped by 3 bases and J by 9 bases, with 9 bases between them.

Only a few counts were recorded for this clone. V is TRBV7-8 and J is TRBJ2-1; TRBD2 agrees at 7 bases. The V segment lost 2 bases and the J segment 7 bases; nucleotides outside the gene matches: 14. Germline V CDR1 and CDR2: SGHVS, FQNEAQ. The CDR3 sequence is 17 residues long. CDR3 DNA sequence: TGTGCCAGCAGCTTAAAGGACGCGACTAGCCGGGGGAATGAGCAGTTCTTC. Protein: CASSLKDATSRGNEQFF. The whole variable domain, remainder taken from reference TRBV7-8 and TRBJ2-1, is GAGVSQSPRYKVAKRGQDVALRCDPISGHVSLFWYQQALGQGPEFLTYFQNEAQLDKSGLPSDRFFAERPEGSVSTLKIQRTQQEDSAVYLCASSLKDATSRGNEQFFGPGTRLTVL.

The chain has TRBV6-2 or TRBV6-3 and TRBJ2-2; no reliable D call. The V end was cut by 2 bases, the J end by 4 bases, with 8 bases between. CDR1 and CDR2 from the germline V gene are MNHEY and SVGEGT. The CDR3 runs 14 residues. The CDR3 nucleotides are TGTGCCAGCAGTTACAGACAAGGCACCGGGGAGCTGTTTTTT. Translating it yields CASSYRQGTGELFF.

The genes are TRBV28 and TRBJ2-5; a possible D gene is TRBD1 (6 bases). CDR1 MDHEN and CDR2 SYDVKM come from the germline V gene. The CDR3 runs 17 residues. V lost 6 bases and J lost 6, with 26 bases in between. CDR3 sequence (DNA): TGTGCCAGCAGCCCCCCGGGGAGTCAGGGGAAGAGAAAGACCCAGTACTTC. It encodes CASSPPGSQGKRKTQYF.

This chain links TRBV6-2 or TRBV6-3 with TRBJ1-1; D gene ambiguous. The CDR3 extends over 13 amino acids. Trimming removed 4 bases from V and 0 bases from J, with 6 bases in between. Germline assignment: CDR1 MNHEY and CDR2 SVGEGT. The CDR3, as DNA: TGTGCCAGCAGTTTGCGGGTGAACACTGAAGCTTTCTTT. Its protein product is CASSLRVNTEAFF.

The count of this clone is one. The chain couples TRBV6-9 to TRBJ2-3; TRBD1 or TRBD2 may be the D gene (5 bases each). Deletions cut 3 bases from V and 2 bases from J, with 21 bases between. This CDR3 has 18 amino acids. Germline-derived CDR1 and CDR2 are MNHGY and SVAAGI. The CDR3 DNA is TGTGCCAGCAGTTACCGCTATAAGGTGGGGGTGCACACAGATACGCAGTATTTT. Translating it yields CASSYRYKVGVHTDTQYF.

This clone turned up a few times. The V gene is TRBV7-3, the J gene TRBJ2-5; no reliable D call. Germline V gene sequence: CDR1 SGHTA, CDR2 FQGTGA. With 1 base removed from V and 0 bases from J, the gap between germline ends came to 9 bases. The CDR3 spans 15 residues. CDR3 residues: CASSLNGENQETQYF. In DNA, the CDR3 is TGTGCCAGCAGCTTAAACGGAGAGAACCAAGAGACCCAGTACTTC. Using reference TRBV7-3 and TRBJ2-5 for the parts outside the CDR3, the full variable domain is GAGVSQTPSNKVTEKGKYVELRCDPISGHTALYWYRQSLGQGPEFLIYFQGTGAADDSGLPNDRFFAVRPEGSVSTLKIQRTERGDSAVYLCASSLNGENQETQYFGPGTRLLVL.

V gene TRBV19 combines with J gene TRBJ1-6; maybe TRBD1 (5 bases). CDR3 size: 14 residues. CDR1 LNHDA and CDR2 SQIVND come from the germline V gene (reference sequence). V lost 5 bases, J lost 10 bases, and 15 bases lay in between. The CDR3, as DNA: TGTGCCAGTAGTGCCCTCCCGGAGGGGTCACCCCTCCACTTT. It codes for CASSALPEGSPLHF.

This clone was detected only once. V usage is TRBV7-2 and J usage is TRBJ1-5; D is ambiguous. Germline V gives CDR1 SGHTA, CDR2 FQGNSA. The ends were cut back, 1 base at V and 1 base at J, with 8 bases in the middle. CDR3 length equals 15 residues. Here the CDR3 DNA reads TGTGCCAGCAGCTTAGGGCAGAACAGCAATCAGCCCCAGCATTTT. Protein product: CASSLGQNSNQPQHF.

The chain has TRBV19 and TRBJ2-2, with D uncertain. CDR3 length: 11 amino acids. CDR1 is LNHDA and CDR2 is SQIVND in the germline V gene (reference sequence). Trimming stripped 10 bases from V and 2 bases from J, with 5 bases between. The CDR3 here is CATPNTGELFF. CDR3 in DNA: TGTGCCACCCCCAACACCGGGGAGCTGTTTTTT.

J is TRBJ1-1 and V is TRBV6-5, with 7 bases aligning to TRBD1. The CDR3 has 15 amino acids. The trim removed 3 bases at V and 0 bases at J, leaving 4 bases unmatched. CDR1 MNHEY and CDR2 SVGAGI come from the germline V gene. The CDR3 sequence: CASSYGTVMNTEAFF. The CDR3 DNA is TGTGCCAGCAGTTATGGGACAGTGATGAACACTGAAGCTTTCTTT.

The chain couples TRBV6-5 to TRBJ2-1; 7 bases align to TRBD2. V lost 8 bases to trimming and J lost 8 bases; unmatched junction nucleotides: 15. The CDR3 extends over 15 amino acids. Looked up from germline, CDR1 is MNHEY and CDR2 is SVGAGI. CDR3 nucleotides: TGTGCCAGCGTGTCGGTGGCGGGGGTTGGGGATGAGCAGTTCTTC. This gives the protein CASVSVAGVGDEQFF.

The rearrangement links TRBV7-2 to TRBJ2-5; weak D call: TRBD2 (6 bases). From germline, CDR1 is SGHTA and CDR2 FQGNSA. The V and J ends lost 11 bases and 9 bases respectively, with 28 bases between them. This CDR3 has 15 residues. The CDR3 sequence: CAAARGQNWGEAQYF. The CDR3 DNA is TGTGCCGCCGCCCGGGGCCAAAATTGGGGGGAGGCCCAGTACTTC.

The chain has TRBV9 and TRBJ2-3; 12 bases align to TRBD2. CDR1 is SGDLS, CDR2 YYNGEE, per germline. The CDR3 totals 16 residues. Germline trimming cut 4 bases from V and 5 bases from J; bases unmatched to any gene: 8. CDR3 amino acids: CASSNGLAGRGDTQYF. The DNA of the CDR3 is TGTGCCAGCAGCAACGGACTAGCGGGGCGCGGAGATACGCAGTATTTT.

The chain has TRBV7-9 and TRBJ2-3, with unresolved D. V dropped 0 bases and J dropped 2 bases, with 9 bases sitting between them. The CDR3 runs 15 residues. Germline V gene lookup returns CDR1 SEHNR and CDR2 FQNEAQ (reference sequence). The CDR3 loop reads CASSLANSNTDTQYF. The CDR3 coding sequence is TGTGCCAGCAGCTTAGCCAATAGCAACACAGATACGCAGTATTTT.

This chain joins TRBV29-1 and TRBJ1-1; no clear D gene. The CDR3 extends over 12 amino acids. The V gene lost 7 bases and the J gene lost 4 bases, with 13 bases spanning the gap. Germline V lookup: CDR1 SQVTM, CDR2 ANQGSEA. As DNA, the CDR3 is TGCAGCGGCAACACGAGCCCCACTGAAGCTTTCTTT. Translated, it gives CSGNTSPTEAFF.

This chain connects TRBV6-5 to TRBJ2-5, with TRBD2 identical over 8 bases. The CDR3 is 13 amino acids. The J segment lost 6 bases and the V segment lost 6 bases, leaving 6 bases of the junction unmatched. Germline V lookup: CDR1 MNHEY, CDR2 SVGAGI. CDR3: CASRRTSRQTQYF. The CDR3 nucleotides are TGTGCCAGCAGACGGACTAGCCGGCAGACCCAGTACTTC.

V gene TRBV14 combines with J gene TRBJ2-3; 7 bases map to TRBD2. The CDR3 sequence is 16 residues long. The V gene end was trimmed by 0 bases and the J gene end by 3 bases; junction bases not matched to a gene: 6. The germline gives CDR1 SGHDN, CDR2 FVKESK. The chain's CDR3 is CASSQDAGLGTDTQYF. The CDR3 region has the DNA TGTGCCAGCAGCCAAGATGCCGGACTAGGTACAGATACGCAGTATTTT.

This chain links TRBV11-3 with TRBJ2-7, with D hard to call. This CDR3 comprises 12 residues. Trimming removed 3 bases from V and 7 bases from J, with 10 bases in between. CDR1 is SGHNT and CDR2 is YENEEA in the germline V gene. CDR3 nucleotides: TGTGCCAGCAGCTTTCCCCTCGGGGAGCAGTACTTC. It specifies CASSFPLGEQYF. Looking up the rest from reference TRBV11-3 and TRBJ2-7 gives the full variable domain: EAGVVQSPRYKIIEKKQPVAFWCNPISGHNTLYWYLQNLGQGPELLIRYENEEAVDDSQLPKDRFSAERLKGVDSTLKIQPAELGDSAVYLCASSFPLGEQYFGPGTRLTVT.

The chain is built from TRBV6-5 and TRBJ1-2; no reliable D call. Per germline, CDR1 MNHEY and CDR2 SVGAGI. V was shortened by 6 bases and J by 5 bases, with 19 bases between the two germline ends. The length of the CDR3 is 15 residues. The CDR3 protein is CASRPGPTQTYGYTF. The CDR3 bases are TGTGCCAGCAGACCCGGACCTACCCAAACGTATGGCTACACCTTC.

The CDR3 loop reads CASSLEGTNQPQHF. For the CDR3, the DNA is TGCGCCAGCAGCTTGGAAGGGACAAATCAGCCCCAGCATTTT. The chain is built from TRBV5-1 and TRBJ1-5, with a possible D match to TRBD1 (6 bases). Germline V gene sequence: CDR1 SGHRS, CDR2 YFSETQ. The CDR3 runs to 14 residues. Trimming took off 0 bases at V and 4 bases at J, with 8 bases between the two ends.

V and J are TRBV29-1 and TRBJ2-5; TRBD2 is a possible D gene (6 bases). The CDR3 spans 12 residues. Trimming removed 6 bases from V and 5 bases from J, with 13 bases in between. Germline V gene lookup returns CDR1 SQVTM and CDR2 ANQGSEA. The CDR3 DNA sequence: TGCAGCGTCGGAAACGCGGGGGAGACCCAGTACTTC. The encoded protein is CSVGNAGETQYF.

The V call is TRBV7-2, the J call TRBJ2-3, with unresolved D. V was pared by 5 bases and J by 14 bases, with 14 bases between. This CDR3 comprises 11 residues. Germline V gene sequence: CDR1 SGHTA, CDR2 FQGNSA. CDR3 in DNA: TGTGCCAGCAGCCGATCGTCAGACCGGTATTTT. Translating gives CASSRSSDRYF.

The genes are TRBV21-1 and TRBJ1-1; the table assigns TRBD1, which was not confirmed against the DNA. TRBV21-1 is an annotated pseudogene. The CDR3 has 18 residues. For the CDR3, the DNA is TGTGCCAGCAGCAAATGGGACAGGGGCACCCACATGAACACTGAAGCTTTCTTT. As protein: CASSKWDRGTHMNTEAFF.

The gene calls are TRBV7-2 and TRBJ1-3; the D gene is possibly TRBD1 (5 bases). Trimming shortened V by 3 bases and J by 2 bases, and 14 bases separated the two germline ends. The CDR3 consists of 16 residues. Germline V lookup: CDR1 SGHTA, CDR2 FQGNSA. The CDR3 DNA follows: TGTGCCAGCAGCTTCGCCCTCTTAGGGGCTGGAAACACCATATATTTT. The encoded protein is CASSFALLGAGNTIYF.

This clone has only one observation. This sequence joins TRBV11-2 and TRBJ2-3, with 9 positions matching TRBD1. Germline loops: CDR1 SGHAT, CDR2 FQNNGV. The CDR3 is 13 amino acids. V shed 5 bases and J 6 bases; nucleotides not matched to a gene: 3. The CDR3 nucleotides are TGTGCCAGCAGCGCGGACAGGGGTGATACGCAGTATTTT. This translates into CASSADRGDTQYF.